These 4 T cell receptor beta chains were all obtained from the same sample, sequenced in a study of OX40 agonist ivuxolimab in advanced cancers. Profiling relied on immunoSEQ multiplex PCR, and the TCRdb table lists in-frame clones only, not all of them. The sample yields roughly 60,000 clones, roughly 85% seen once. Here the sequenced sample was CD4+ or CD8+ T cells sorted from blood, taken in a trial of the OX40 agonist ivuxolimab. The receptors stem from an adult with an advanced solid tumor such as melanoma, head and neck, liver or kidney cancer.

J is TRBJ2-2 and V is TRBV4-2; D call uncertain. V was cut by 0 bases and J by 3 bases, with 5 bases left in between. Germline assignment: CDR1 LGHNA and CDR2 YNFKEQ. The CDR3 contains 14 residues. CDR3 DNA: TGTGCCAGCAGCCAAGAAAGGTACACCGGGGAGCTGTTTTTT. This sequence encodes CASSQERYTGELFF.

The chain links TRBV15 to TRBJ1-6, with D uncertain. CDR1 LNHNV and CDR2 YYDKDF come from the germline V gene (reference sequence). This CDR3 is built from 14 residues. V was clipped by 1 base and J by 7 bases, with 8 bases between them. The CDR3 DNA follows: TGTGCCACCAGCAGAGGGCCCAGAAATTCACCCCTCCACTTT. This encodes CATSRGPRNSPLHF.

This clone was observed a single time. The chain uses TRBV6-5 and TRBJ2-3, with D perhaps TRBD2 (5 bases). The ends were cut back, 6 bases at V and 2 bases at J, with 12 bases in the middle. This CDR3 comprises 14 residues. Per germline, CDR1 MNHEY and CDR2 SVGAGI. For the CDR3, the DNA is TGTGCCAGCAGCCAGGTCGGGGACACAGATACGCAGTATTTT. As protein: CASSQVGDTDTQYF.

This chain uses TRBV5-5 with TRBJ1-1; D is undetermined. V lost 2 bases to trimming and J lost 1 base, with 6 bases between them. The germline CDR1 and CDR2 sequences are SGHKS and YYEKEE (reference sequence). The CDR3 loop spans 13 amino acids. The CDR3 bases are TGTGCCAGCAGCTTAAAGGAGAACACTGAAGCTTTCTTT. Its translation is CASSLKENTEAFF.